This TCR beta chain is drawn from a study of radiotherapy plus CTLA-4 blockade in lung cancer. The CDR3 has 14 amino acids. Germline CDR1 reads MGHDK; CDR2 reads SYGVNS. TCRdb keeps only in-frame clones here, not all; method: immunoSEQ multiplex PCR. The sample holds just over 35,000 clones; around 85% are singletons and the top ten take 5.8%. The clonotype comes from a human donor with non-small cell lung cancer who had stable disease on radiotherapy plus ipilimumab. The V gene is TRBV25-1, the J gene TRBJ2-5, with TRBD2 matching over 10 bases. The tail of the sequence fits TRBJ2-7 better, so the J call may be wrong. Sequences were derived from peripheral blood, sampled from a patient treated with radiotherapy plus ipilimumab. The CDR3 here is CASSKTSGAYEQYF. The CDR3 region has the DNA TGTGCCAGCAGTAAAACTAGCGGGGCTTACGAGCAGTACTTC.